One and the same sample provided the 27 T cell receptor beta chains below, sequenced in a study of T-cell memory formation after mild COVID-19. TCRdb re-analysed the 5' RACE reads in MiXCR, keeping a single row per CDR3 protein. This sample has hundreds of thousands of distinct CDR3 sequences, with around 20% found just once. Sequencing input: PBMCs or a T cell subset sorted from them (not recorded which). The receptor set was obtained from an adult woman who had mild COVID-19 (a few samples of this study predate the infection). Cell type and time point are not known.

The gene calls are TRBV7-8 and TRBJ2-7; perhaps TRBD2 as D (5 bases). The CDR3 covers 16 residues. Germline CDR1 is SGHVS and CDR2 is FQNEAQ. With 5 bases removed from V and 0 bases from J, the gap between germline ends came to 17 bases. Written as DNA, the CDR3 is TGTGCCAGCAGCCAGGACCGGGGAAGGAGCTCCTACGAGCAGTACTTC. This codes for CASSQDRGRSSYEQYF. Full variable domain (outside the CDR3, taken from reference TRBV7-8 and TRBJ2-7): GAGVSQSPRYKVAKRGQDVALRCDPISGHVSLFWYQQALGQGPEFLTYFQNEAQLDKSGLPSDRFFAERPEGSVSTLKIQRTQQEDSAVYLCASSQDRGRSSYEQYFGPGTRLTVT.

V and J are TRBV2 and TRBJ2-5, with D perhaps TRBD1 or TRBD2 (5 bases each). CDR3 length: 12 residues. Germline CDR1 reads SNHLY; CDR2 reads FYNNEI. V was pared by 7 bases and J by 9 bases, with 15 bases between. The CDR3 nucleotides are TGTGCCAGCAATTTCGATCCGGGACCCCAGTACTTC. Translating it yields CASNFDPGPQYF.

This clonotype came up a few times. This chain joins TRBV29-1 and TRBJ2-5; the D is unclear. CDR3 length: 13 residues. Germline V gene data show CDR1 as SQVTM and CDR2 as ANQGSEA. Trimming removed 6 bases at V and 0 bases at J, with 11 bases between. CDR3 loop: CSVRPGYQETQYF. The CDR3 coding sequence is TGCAGCGTGCGCCCCGGGTACCAAGAGACCCAGTACTTC.

This clonotype was counted a few times. The CDR3, as DNA: TGTGCCAGCAGCGAACGACAGGGGACTGGCTATGGCTACACCTTC. Amino acid sequence: CASSERQGTGYGYTF. V usage is TRBV12-3 or TRBV12-4 and J usage is TRBJ1-2, with 8 bases identical to TRBD1. The CDR3 spans 15 residues. V trimming: 6 bases; J trimming: 4 bases; junction bases outside the gene matches: 10.

The gene calls are TRBV29-1 and TRBJ2-1, with 15 bases identical to TRBD2. The V gene's germline CDR1 is SQVTM and CDR2 ANQGSEA. The CDR3 has 17 amino acids. V lost 4 bases to trimming and J lost 4 bases; unmatched junction nucleotides: 8. CDR3 protein: CSVGGLAGGYPYNEQFF. CDR3 DNA: TGCAGCGTTGGCGGACTAGCGGGAGGGTACCCTTACAATGAGCAGTTCTTC.

This clonotype has ten or more counts. V usage is TRBV7-2 and J usage is TRBJ2-3, with D perhaps matching TRBD2 (6 bases). This CDR3 is 13 amino acids long. Germline CDR1 and CDR2: SGHTA and FQGNSA. Trimming removed 8 bases from V and 5 bases from J, with 14 bases in between. The CDR3 bases are TGTGCCAGCCACCCGGGGGAGGTAGATACGCAGTATTTT. Its protein product is CASHPGEVDTQYF.

This clonotype was observed a few times. The chain links TRBV6-6 to TRBJ2-7; 9 bases match TRBD1. The V gene's germline CDR1 is MNHNY and CDR2 SVGAGI (reference sequence). The CDR3 has 15 amino acids. With V trimmed by 2 bases and J by 2 bases, 4 bases remained unmatched. CDR3 region: CASSYPGQGTYEQYF. Here the CDR3 DNA reads TGTGCCAGCAGTTACCCGGGACAGGGTACCTACGAGCAGTACTTC.

The chain employs TRBV4-1 and TRBJ2-5, with 7 positions matching TRBD1. CDR1 is MGHRA, CDR2 YSYEKL, per germline. V was clipped by 0 bases and J by 1 base; unmatched bases: 5. The CDR3 loop spans 16 amino acids. CDR3 in amino acids: CASSQDAGTVQETQYF. The DNA for the CDR3 is TGCGCCAGCAGCCAAGATGCCGGGACAGTCCAAGAGACCCAGTACTTC.

This clonotype was observed a few times. V and J are TRBV20-1 and TRBJ2-7; 7 bases match TRBD2. The V gene end was trimmed by 5 bases and the J gene end by 3 bases; junction bases not matched to a gene: 10. The CDR3 is 14 residues long. Germline loops: CDR1 DFQATT, CDR2 SNEGSKA (reference sequence). The CDR3 DNA follows: TGCAGTGCTGGACGCCTAGTAGCGGGCTACGAGCAGTACTTC. This sequence encodes CSAGRLVAGYEQYF.

In its sample, this clonotype was seen a few times. This chain links TRBV3-1 with TRBJ2-5; 11 bases agree with TRBD2. The V and J ends lost 2 bases and 4 bases, in that order; junction bases with no gene match: 6. Germline V gives CDR1 LGHDT, CDR2 YNNKEL (reference sequence). The CDR3 is 16 amino acids. The CDR3 spells CASSQSSGGPSETQYF. CDR3 nucleotides: TGTGCCAGCAGCCAATCTAGCGGGGGGCCCTCAGAGACCCAGTACTTC.

The gene calls are TRBV7-9 and TRBJ2-3; D gene unclear. The CDR3 length is 14 residues. Trimming pared 5 bases from V and 4 bases from J, leaving 13 bases between. CDR1 is SEHNR and CDR2 is FQNEAQ in the germline V gene (reference sequence). This chain's CDR3 is CASSPPIAADTQYF. Written as DNA, the CDR3 is TGTGCCAGCAGCCCACCCATAGCTGCAGATACGCAGTATTTT. Variable domain in full (rest from reference TRBV7-9 and TRBJ2-3): DTGVSQNPRHKITKRGQNVTFRCDPISEHNRLYWYRQTLGQGPEFLTYFQNEAQLEKSRLLSDRFSAERPKGSFSTLEIQRTEQGDSAMYLCASSPPIAADTQYFGPGTRLTVL.

This clonotype appeared a few times. The genes are TRBV11-2 and TRBJ2-5; the match to TRBD2 covers 9 bases. With 4 bases clipped from V and 5 bases from J, the junction kept 8 bases outside the gene matches. The germline V gene encodes CDR1 SGHAT and CDR2 FQNNGV. The CDR3 runs 15 residues. CDR3: CASSWAGGKLETQYF. In DNA form, the CDR3 reads TGTGCCAGCAGCTGGGCGGGAGGGAAATTGGAGACCCAGTACTTC.

The chain has TRBV7-6 and TRBJ1-1; TRBD1 matches at 10 bases. Germline V gene lookup returns CDR1 SGHVS and CDR2 FNYEAQ. V lost 0 bases and J lost 4; bases outside the gene matches: 8. The CDR3 totals 17 residues. CDR3 sequence reads: CASSLAWDRGVSTEAFF. The CDR3 bases are TGTGCCAGCAGCTTAGCATGGGACAGGGGTGTGAGCACTGAAGCTTTCTTT.

This clonotype was observed a handful of times. The chain combines TRBV6-2 or TRBV6-3 with TRBJ1-5, with 10 bases lining up with TRBD1. The V and J ends lost 5 bases and 0 bases, in that order; junction bases with no gene match: 7. CDR3 length: 17 residues. Germline values: CDR1 MNHEY, CDR2 SVGEGT. CDR3 DNA: TGTGCCAGCAGTCACATCGGACAGGGGGTTAGCAATCAGCCCCAGCATTTT. Its protein is CASSHIGQGVSNQPQHF.

This clonotype was counted many times. The chain recombines TRBV20-1 with TRBJ2-1, with 8 bases identical to TRBD1. Per the germline V gene, CDR1 is DFQATT and CDR2 is SNEGSKA (reference sequence). With 7 bases clipped from V and 4 bases from J, the junction kept 12 bases outside the gene matches. The CDR3 sequence is 15 residues long. As DNA, the CDR3 is TGCAGTGTCCCCGACTACAGGGGGTTGTACAATGAGCAGTTCTTC. Its protein is CSVPDYRGLYNEQFF.

This chain links TRBV6-6 with TRBJ2-1, with D maybe TRBD2 (5 bases). This CDR3 comprises 15 residues. Looked up from germline, CDR1 is MNHNY and CDR2 is SVGAGI (reference sequence). Trimming left V 1 base short and J 0 bases short, with 7 bases between. The CDR3 loop reads CASSYWRSSYNEQFF. In nucleotides, the CDR3 is TGTGCCAGCAGTTACTGGAGGAGCTCCTACAATGAGCAGTTCTTC.

This clonotype was detected only a few times. The chain employs TRBV4-1 and TRBJ1-1; the D is unclear. The germline V gene has CDR1 MGHRA and CDR2 YSYEKL. Deletions cut 0 bases from V and 1 base from J, with 24 bases between. This CDR3 is 20 amino acids long. The DNA for the CDR3 is TGCGCCAGCAGCCAAGATTCTCGGGGATATACCCAAGCAAGGAACACTGAAGCTTTCTTT. The encoded protein is CASSQDSRGYTQARNTEAFF.

This clonotype was picked up a small number of times. The chain combines TRBV9 with TRBJ2-7, with TRBD2 matching over 10 bases. The germline gives CDR1 SGDLS, CDR2 YYNGEE. The ends lost 3 bases at V and 5 bases at J; junction bases unmatched: 8. The CDR3 sequence is 15 residues long. This CDR3 is CASSGPSGLAHEQYF. For the CDR3, the DNA is TGTGCCAGCAGCGGCCCATCGGGACTAGCGCACGAGCAGTACTTC.

J is TRBJ2-3 and V is TRBV6-1; the D gene is possibly TRBD1 (5 bases). The length of the CDR3 is 17 residues. Looked up from germline, CDR1 is MNHNS and CDR2 is SASEGT. Deletions cut 5 bases from V and 1 base from J, with 19 bases between. Written as DNA, the CDR3 is TGTGCCAGCAGTCCACCCGGATGGGGCCCTGGCACAGATACGCAGTATTTT. It encodes CASSPPGWGPGTDTQYF.

The gene calls are TRBV4-1 and TRBJ2-7; 7 bases are a match to TRBD1. The V segment lost 4 bases and the J segment 5 bases; nucleotides outside the gene matches: 8. This CDR3 has 14 amino acids. CDR1 is MGHRA and CDR2 is YSYEKL in the germline V gene. Here the CDR3 reads CASSPSRGKDEQYF. CDR3 coding DNA: TGCGCCAGCAGCCCCTCCAGGGGGAAGGACGAGCAGTACTTC.

This clonotype was counted only a few times. The chain employs TRBV9 and TRBJ2-1; D ambiguous. This CDR3 has 14 residues. The germline V gene has CDR1 SGDLS and CDR2 YYNGEE. V dropped 0 bases and J dropped 2 bases, with 6 bases sitting between them. In DNA, the CDR3 is TGTGCCAGCAGCGTAGGCCCCCCCTACAATGAGCAGTTCTTC. Encoded protein: CASSVGPPYNEQFF. Supplemented by reference TRBV9 and TRBJ2-1, the full variable domain reads DSGVTQTPKHLITATGQRVTLRCSPRSGDLSVYWYQQSLDQGLQFLIQYYNGEERAKGNILERFSAQQFPDLHSELNLSSLELGDSALYFCASSVGPPYNEQFFGPGTRLTVL.

The chain recombines TRBV12-3 or TRBV12-4 with TRBJ1-2; possibly TRBD1 for D (5 bases). This CDR3 is 13 amino acids long. The V gene lost 1 base and the J gene lost 8 bases, with 11 bases spanning the gap. CDR3: CASSLVQGKGYTF. CDR3 DNA: TGTGCCAGCAGTTTAGTCCAGGGTAAGGGCTACACCTTC.

Only a few counts were recorded for this clonotype. This rearrangement joins TRBV6-5 to TRBJ1-2; 7 bases map to TRBD1. V was clipped by 0 bases and J by 8 bases; unmatched bases: 3. This CDR3 region has 13 residues. Germline V gene sequence: CDR1 MNHEY, CDR2 SVGAGI. Here the CDR3 reads CASSYSRGGGYTF. Here the CDR3 DNA reads TGTGCCAGCAGTTACTCCAGGGGGGGAGGCTACACCTTC.

The rearrangement links TRBV30 to TRBJ2-7; D is uncertain. There are 13 residues in the CDR3. Trimming took off 0 bases at V and 0 bases at J, with 6 bases between the two ends. Per germline, CDR1 GTSNPN and CDR2 SVGIG (reference sequence). CDR3: CAWSVTFSYEQYF. The CDR3, as DNA: TGTGCCTGGAGTGTAACCTTCTCCTACGAGCAGTACTTC.

This clonotype was observed a handful of times. The CDR3 spells CASSLGALAANEQFF. CDR3 DNA sequence: TGTGCCAGCAGCTTGGGAGCCCTAGCGGCCAATGAGCAGTTCTTC. This chain uses TRBV5-4 with TRBJ2-1; TRBD2 matches at 7 bases. Germline trimming cut 0 bases from V and 6 bases from J; bases unmatched to any gene: 6. The germline V gene has CDR1 SGHNT and CDR2 YYREEE (reference sequence). The CDR3 is made up of 15 amino acids.

V usage is TRBV11-2 and J usage is TRBJ2-2; D gene ambiguous. CDR3 size: 13 residues. The germline gives CDR1 SGHAT, CDR2 FQNNGV. The V gene lost 0 bases and the J gene lost 9 bases, with 8 bases spanning the gap. CDR3 region: CASSLDSGRELFF. The CDR3, as DNA: TGTGCCAGCAGCTTAGACTCTGGGAGGGAGCTGTTTTTT.

This clonotype has more than one count but fewer than ten. V is TRBV7-9 and J is TRBJ1-4, with 8 bases identical to TRBD1. V gave up 5 bases and J gave up 4 bases; unmatched junction bases: 6. The CDR3 runs 15 residues. Germline CDR1 is SEHNR and CDR2 is FQNEAQ (reference sequence). CDR3 in DNA: TGTGCCAGCAGCAAGAGGGACAGGAGTAATGAAAAACTGTTTTTT. This encodes CASSKRDRSNEKLFF.